Following are 4 T cell receptor beta chains from one sample sequenced in a study of graft-versus-host responses after intestinal transplantation listed by TCRdb under 2021. Intraepithelial and lamina propria lymphocytes were isolated from graft specimens using dithiothreitol, EDTA incubations and collagenase D digestion. Libraries were prepared through the immunoSEQ multiplex PCR assay. TCRdb re-hosts the immuneACCESS table, in-frame sequences only. Its copies lack some clones; in the studies checked, an unresolved V gene accounts for under half of them, and the cause for the rest is not known. The sample profile shows about 9,600 clones; approximately 77% of them were found once. The top ten constitute over 20% of the sample. The material was ileum tissue, obtained about 470 days after intestinal transplantation. All receptors derive from a human patient who received an intestinal transplant, so some T cells may come from the graft donor.

This rearrangement joins TRBV5-1 to TRBJ1-1, with 8 bases lining up with TRBD1. J lost 14 bases, V lost 3 bases, and 6 bases had no gene match. The CDR3 has 11 residues. Germline values: CDR1 SGHRS, CDR2 YFSETQ. The CDR3 nucleotides are TGCGCCAGCAGCTGGCCGGGACAGGTATTCTTT. As protein: CASSWPGQVFF.

J is TRBJ2-3 and V is TRBV4-1; 7 bases agree with TRBD1. J gave up 5 bases and V 4 bases, and 12 bases lay outside the gene matches. The V gene's germline CDR1 is MGHRA and CDR2 YSYEKL. This CDR3 is built from 16 residues. CDR3 DNA sequence: TGCGCCAGCAGCCGATCGACAGGGACGGCGATAGATACGCAGTATTTT. Translation gives CASSRSTGTAIDTQYF.

In DNA, the CDR3 is TGCAGTGCTAGACCCGCCTATGGCTACACCTTC. As protein: CSARPAYGYTF. This chain uses TRBV20-1 with TRBJ1-2; D is unresolved. Germline V gene sequence: CDR1 DFQATT, CDR2 SNEGSKA (reference sequence). The germline V and J ends were trimmed by 2 bases and 4 bases, with 5 bases remaining between them. The CDR3 is 11 amino acids.

The chain joins TRBV11-2 to TRBJ2-1, with TRBD1 matching over 10 bases. Germline V gene data show CDR1 as SGHAT and CDR2 as FQNNGV. The J segment lost 9 bases and the V segment lost 3 bases, leaving 8 bases of the junction unmatched. CDR3 size: 15 residues. The CDR3 is CASSLRQGASSEQFF. The CDR3 DNA reads as TGTGCCAGCAGCTTGAGACAGGGGGCATCTAGTGAGCAGTTCTTC.